The 11 T cell receptor beta chains listed next were all sequenced from one sample in a study of cytomegalovirus exposure and HLA in healthy donors. The PCR ran on 60 Vbeta and 13 Jbeta primers. Some clones are missing from TCRdb's copy, which holds only in-frame ones; the method was immunoSEQ multiplex PCR. Of about 160,000 clones in the sample, under 75% were seen once. Sequenced material: PBMCs. The receptors derive from a woman between 55 and 75 years old in good health and CMV-seropositive.

This clone has more than one count but fewer than ten. This chain uses TRBV4-1 with TRBJ1-1; D not certain. This CDR3 region has 14 residues. The V end was cut by 0 bases, the J end by 6 bases, with 11 bases between. Germline V gene lookup returns CDR1 MGHRA and CDR2 YSYEKL. In nucleotides, the CDR3 is TGCGCCAGCAGCCAAGAATCCTGGCGGGCTGAAGCTTTCTTT. Translated, it gives CASSQESWRAEAFF.

The CDR3 sequence is CASSSPLHNEQFF. The CDR3 DNA reads as TGTGCCAGCAGCTCCCCACTACACAATGAGCAGTTCTTC. The chain recombines TRBV7-9 with TRBJ2-1; D is unresolved. This CDR3 is built from 13 residues. The germline CDR1 and CDR2 sequences are SEHNR and FQNEAQ (reference sequence). V was cut by 4 bases and J by 5 bases, with 9 bases left in between. Together with reference TRBV7-9 and TRBJ2-1, the CDR3 gives the full variable domain: DTGVSQNPRHKITKRGQNVTFRCDPISEHNRLYWYRQTLGQGPEFLTYFQNEAQLEKSRLLSDRFSAERPKGSFSTLEIQRTEQGDSAMYLCASSSPLHNEQFFGPGTRLTVL.

A few counts support this clone. The gene calls are TRBV5-1 and TRBJ1-4; D possibly corresponds to TRBD1 (5 bases). This CDR3 contains 14 residues. The V gene lost 2 bases and the J gene lost 3 bases, with 8 bases spanning the gap. CDR1 and CDR2 from the germline V gene are SGHRS and YFSETQ. DNA for the CDR3: TGCGCCAGCAGCTTTGACAGCTCTAATGAAAAACTGTTTTTT. It yields the protein CASSFDSSNEKLFF.

The J gene is TRBJ1-5, the V gene TRBV19; 7 nucleotides agree with TRBD1. The CDR3 spans 14 residues. Germline V gives CDR1 LNHDA, CDR2 SQIVND (reference sequence). V shed 5 bases, J shed 3 bases, and the junction held 4 bases outside the gene matches. CDR3 sequence reads: CASSWGQSNQPQHF. In DNA form, the CDR3 reads TGTGCCAGTAGTTGGGGACAGTCCAATCAGCCCCAGCATTTT.

This chain links TRBV11-1 with TRBJ2-5, with TRBD1 identical over 7 bases. This CDR3 spans 14 amino acids. Unmatched junction bases numbered 3, after V lost 5 bases and J lost 0 bases. The germline V gene encodes CDR1 SGHAT and CDR2 FQDESV (reference sequence). CDR3 loop: CASSPTGNQETQYF. CDR3 in DNA: TGTGCCAGCAGCCCGACAGGGAACCAAGAGACCCAGTACTTC.

The rearrangement links TRBV7-9 to TRBJ2-5; 8 nucleotides match TRBD2. Germline assignment: CDR1 SEHNR and CDR2 FQNEAQ (reference sequence). The length of the CDR3 is 14 residues. Trimming at V came to 2 bases and at J to 5 bases, leaving 4 bases not matched to a gene. The DNA for the CDR3 is TGTGCCAGCAGCTTAATGGTAGCGGGGGAGACCCAGTACTTC. Amino acid sequence: CASSLMVAGETQYF.

The chain joins TRBV9 to TRBJ2-1, with D possibly being TRBD2 (6 bases). This CDR3 comprises 17 residues. In germline, CDR1 is SGDLS, CDR2 YYNGEE. The V and J ends lost 4 bases and 0 bases respectively, with 17 bases between them. The CDR3 loop reads CASSPAEGLSSYNEQFF. The CDR3 DNA reads as TGTGCCAGCAGCCCCGCGGAGGGACTGAGCTCCTACAATGAGCAGTTCTTC.

This sequence joins TRBV9 and TRBJ2-5; D possibly corresponds to TRBD2 (6 bases). CDR1 is SGDLS and CDR2 is YYNGEE in the germline V gene. CDR3 length: 16 amino acids. The V gene lost 0 bases and the J gene lost 5 bases, with 17 bases spanning the gap. Written as DNA, the CDR3 is TGTGCCAGCAGCGTAGTGGGTAGCGGAGGGCGGGAGACCCAGTACTTC. It codes for CASSVVGSGGRETQYF.

The table lists this clone with a few counts. The CDR3 bases are TGTGCCAGTACGGGCCTGGCGGGATTGACAGTTGAGCAGTTCTTC. It specifies CASTGLAGLTVEQFF. This rearrangement joins TRBV19 to TRBJ2-1; tentative D call: TRBD2 (6 bases). The CDR3 runs to 15 residues. V was shortened by 7 bases and J by 9 bases, with 22 bases between the two germline ends. The germline CDR1 and CDR2 sequences are LNHDA and SQIVND (reference sequence).

V and J are TRBV19 and TRBJ1-4, with 7 bases lining up with TRBD1. CDR3 length equals 16 residues. V lost 3 bases to trimming and J lost 5 bases; unmatched junction nucleotides: 9. Germline CDR1 and CDR2: LNHDA and SQIVND (reference sequence). This CDR3 is CASSISGTAGNEKLFF. In DNA, the CDR3 is TGTGCCAGTAGTATCTCTGGGACAGCCGGGAATGAAAAACTGTTTTTT. Together with reference TRBV19 and TRBJ1-4, the CDR3 gives the full variable domain: DGGITQSPKYLFRKEGQNVTLSCEQNLNHDAMYWYRQDPGQGLRLIYYSQIVNDFQKGDIAEGYSVSREKKESFPLTVTSAQKNPTAFYLCASSISGTAGNEKLFFGSGTQLSVL.

The V call is TRBV30, the J call TRBJ1-5; TRBD1 matches 9 bases. The CDR3 runs 15 residues. Germline V lookup: CDR1 GTSNPN, CDR2 SVGIG (reference sequence). V was pared by 5 bases and J by 2 bases, with 7 bases of the junction left unmatched. The CDR3: CAWVPGTGCNQPQHF. The CDR3 DNA is TGTGCCTGGGTCCCCGGGACAGGGTGCAATCAGCCCCAGCATTTT.